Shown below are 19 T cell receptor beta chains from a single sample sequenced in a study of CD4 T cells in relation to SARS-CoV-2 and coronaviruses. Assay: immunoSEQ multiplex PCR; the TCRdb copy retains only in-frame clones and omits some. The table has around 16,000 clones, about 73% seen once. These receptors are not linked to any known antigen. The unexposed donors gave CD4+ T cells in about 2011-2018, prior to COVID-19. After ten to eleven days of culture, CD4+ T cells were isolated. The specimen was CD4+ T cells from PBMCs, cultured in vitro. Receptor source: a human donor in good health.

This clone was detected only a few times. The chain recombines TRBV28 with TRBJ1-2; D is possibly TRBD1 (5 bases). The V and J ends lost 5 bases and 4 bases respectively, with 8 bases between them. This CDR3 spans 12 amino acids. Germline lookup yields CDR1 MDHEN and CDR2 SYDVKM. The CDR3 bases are TGTGCCAGCAGTAGGGACCCCTATGGCTACACCTTC. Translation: CASSRDPYGYTF.

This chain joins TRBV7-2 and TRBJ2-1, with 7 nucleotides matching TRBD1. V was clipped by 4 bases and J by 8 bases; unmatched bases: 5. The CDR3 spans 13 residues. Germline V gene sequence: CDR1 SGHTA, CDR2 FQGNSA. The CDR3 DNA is TGTGCCAGCAGCTCATTAGACAGGGATGAGCAGTTCTTC. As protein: CASSSLDRDEQFF.

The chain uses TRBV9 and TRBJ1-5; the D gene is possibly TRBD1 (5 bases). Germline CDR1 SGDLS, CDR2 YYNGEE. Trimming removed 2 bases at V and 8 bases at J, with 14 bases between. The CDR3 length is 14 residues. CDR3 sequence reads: CASSVSGGTEPQHF. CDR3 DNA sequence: TGTGCCAGCAGCGTCTCGGGGGGGACGGAGCCCCAGCATTTT.

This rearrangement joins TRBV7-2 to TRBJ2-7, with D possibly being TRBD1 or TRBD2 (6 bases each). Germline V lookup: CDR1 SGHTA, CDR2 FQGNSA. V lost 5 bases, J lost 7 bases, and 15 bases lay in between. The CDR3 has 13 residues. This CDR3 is CASSPAGGQEQYF. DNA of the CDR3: TGTGCCAGCAGCCCCGCTGGGGGGCAGGAGCAGTACTTC.

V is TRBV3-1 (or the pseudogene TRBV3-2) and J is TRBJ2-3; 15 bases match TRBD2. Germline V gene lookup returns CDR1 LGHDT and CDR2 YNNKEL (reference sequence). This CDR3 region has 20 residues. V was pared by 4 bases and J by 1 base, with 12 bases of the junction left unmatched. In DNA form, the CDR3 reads TGTGCCAGCAGCCCGAGGGTGGGACTAGCGGGAGGCGGGGGCACAGATACGCAGTATTTT. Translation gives CASSPRVGLAGGGGTDTQYF.

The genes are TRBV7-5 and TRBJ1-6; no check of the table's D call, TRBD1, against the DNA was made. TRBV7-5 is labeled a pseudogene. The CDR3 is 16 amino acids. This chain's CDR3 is CARSSQGQAPRSPLHF. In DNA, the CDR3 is TGTGCCAGAAGCTCCCAAGGACAGGCCCCGAGATCACCCCTCCACTTT.

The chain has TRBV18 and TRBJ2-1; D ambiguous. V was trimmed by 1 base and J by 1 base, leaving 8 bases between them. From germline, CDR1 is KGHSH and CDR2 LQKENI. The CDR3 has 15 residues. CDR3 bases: TGTGCCAGCTCACCACAGGGTTGGTCCTACAATGAGCAGTTCTTC. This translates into CASSPQGWSYNEQFF.

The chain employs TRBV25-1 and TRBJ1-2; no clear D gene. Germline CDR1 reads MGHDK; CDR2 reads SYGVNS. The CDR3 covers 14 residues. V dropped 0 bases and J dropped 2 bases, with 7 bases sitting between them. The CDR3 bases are TGTGCCAGCAGTGAATATGGACGGAACTATGGCTACACCTTC. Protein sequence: CASSEYGRNYGYTF.

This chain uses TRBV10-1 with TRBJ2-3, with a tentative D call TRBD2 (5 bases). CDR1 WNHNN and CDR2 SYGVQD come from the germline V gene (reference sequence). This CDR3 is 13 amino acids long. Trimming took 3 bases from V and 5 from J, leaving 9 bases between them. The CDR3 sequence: CASSDRAVDTQYF. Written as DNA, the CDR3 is TGCGCCAGCAGTGATCGAGCGGTAGATACGCAGTATTTT.

The DNA for the CDR3 is TGTGCCAGCAGCTTACTTGCGGGATTCACAGATACGCAGTATTTT. It encodes CASSLLAGFTDTQYF. The V and J genes are TRBV7-2 and TRBJ2-3, with TRBD2 as a possible D gene (6 bases). The CDR3 length is 15 residues. V was shortened by 2 bases and J by 2 bases, with 11 bases between the two germline ends. Germline V lookup: CDR1 SGHTA, CDR2 FQGNSA.

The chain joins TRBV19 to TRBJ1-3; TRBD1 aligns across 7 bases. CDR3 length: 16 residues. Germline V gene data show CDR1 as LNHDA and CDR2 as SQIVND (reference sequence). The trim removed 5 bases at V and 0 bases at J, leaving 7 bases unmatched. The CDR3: CASSHRGRSSGNTIYF. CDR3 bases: TGTGCCAGTAGTCACAGGGGTCGGAGCTCTGGAAACACCATATATTTT. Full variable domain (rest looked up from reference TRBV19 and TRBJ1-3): DGGITQSPKYLFRKEGQNVTLSCEQNLNHDAMYWYRQDPGQGLRLIYYSQIVNDFQKGDIAEGYSVSREKKESFPLTVTSAQKNPTAFYLCASSHRGRSSGNTIYFGEGSWLTVV.

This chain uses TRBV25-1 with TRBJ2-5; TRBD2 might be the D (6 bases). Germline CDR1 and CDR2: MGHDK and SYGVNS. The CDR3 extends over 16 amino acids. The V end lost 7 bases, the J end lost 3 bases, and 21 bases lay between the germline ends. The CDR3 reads CASTSRGLAQKETQYF. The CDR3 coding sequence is TGTGCCAGCACTTCCCGAGGGCTAGCGCAGAAAGAGACCCAGTACTTC.

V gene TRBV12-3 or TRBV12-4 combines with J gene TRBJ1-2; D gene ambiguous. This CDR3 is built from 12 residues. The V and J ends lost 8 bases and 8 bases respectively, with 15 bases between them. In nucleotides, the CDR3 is TGTGCCAGCGCTAAGATGTCCGGGGGCTACACCTTC. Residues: CASAKMSGGYTF.

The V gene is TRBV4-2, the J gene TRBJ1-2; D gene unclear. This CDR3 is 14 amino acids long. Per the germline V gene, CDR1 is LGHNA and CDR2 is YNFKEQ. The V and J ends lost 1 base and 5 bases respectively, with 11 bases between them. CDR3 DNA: TGTGCCAGCAGCCAAGTGGGAGGAGAGTATGGCTACACCTTC. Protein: CASSQVGGEYGYTF.

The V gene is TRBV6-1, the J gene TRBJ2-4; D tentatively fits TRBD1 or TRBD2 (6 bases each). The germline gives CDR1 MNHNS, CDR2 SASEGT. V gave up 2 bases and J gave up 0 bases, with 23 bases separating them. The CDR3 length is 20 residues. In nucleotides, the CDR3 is TGTGCCAGCAGTGAAAGGGGGGCGGTTGGCCTAACTCGAGCCAAAAACATTCAGTACTTC. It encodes CASSERGAVGLTRAKNIQYF.

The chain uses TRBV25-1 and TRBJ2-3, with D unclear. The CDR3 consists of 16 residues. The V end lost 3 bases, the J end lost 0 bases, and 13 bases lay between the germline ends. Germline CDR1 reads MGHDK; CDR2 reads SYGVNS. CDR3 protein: CASSDPLAYSTDTQYF. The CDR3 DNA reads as TGTGCCAGCAGTGACCCCCTGGCGTATAGCACAGATACGCAGTATTTT.

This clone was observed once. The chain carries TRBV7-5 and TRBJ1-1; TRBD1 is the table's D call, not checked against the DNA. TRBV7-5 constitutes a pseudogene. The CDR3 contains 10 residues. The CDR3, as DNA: TGTGCCAGAAGCACAAAAGAAGCTTTCTTT. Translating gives CARSTKEAFF.

Here the CDR3 reads CAISETGTGAYEQYF. CDR3 nucleotide sequence: TGTGCCATCAGTGAAACCGGGACAGGGGCCTACGAGCAGTACTTC. The V gene is TRBV10-3, the J gene TRBJ2-7; 10 nucleotides line up with TRBD1. V shed 3 bases, J shed 2 bases, and the junction held 4 bases outside the gene matches. The CDR3 length is 15 residues. CDR1 is ENHRY and CDR2 is SYGVKD in the germline V gene.

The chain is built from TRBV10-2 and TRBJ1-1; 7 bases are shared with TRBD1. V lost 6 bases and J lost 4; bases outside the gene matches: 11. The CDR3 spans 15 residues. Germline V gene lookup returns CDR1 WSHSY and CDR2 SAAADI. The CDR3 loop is CASRWGRGIGTEAFF. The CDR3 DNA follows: TGCGCCAGCAGGTGGGGCAGGGGGATAGGCACTGAAGCTTTCTTT.